Reported below is one T cell receptor (beta chain). In the same sample, other DNA sequences code for this CDR3. Methods used by the authors: Using reference gene primer amplification, nucleated cell counts were estimated. Profiled with immunoSEQ multiplex PCR; TCRdb holds only in-frame clones, not every one. V and J calls and clone size are copied from that table; D and trimming were computed from the DNA. Of 250,000 to 350,000 clones in the sample, roughly nine tenths are singletons; the top ten hold under 6.5%. This entry is derived from a study of blood T cell repertoires in COVID-19. Trimming removed 4 bases from V and 2 bases from J; junction bases left unmatched: 5. This CDR3 comprises 15 residues. Germline V lookup: CDR1 SEHNR, CDR2 FQNEAQ (reference sequence).

What was sequenced was peripheral blood. This receptor was taken from a man between 18 and 35 years old who had recovered from COVID-19. The rearrangement joins TRBV7-9 to TRBJ2-7, with 10 bases aligning to TRBD1. The CDR3 bases are TGTGCCAGCAGCTCCACCGGGACAGGGGCCTACGAGCAGTACTTC. Its translation: CASSSTGTGAYEQYF. The full variable domain, rest sourced from reference TRBV7-9 and TRBJ2-7, is DTGVSQNPRHKITKRGQNVTFRCDPISEHNRLYWYRQTLGQGPEFLTYFQNEAQLEKSRLLSDRFSAERPKGSFSTLEIQRTEQGDSAMYLCASSSTGTGAYEQYFGPGTRLTVT.